The present entry profiles one T cell receptor (beta chain) with its context. This entry belongs to a study of control samples from healthy donors and cancer patients. Sequencing used immunoSEQ multiplex PCR; TCRdb keeps in-frame clones, though not all of them. In the table there are about 150,000 clones, over 85% of which are singletons. Germline V lookup: CDR1 DFQATT, CDR2 SNEGSKA (reference sequence). V was clipped by 3 bases and J by 2 bases, with 13 bases between them. The CDR3 loop spans 15 amino acids. Material: blood. The genes are TRBV20-1 and TRBJ2-2; tentative D call: TRBD1 (6 bases). The TCR was taken from a man in his forties or fifties in good health. This chain's CDR3 is CSASALQGNTGELFF. CDR3 nucleotide sequence: TGCAGTGCTAGTGCCCTACAGGGTAACACCGGGGAGCTGTTTTTT.